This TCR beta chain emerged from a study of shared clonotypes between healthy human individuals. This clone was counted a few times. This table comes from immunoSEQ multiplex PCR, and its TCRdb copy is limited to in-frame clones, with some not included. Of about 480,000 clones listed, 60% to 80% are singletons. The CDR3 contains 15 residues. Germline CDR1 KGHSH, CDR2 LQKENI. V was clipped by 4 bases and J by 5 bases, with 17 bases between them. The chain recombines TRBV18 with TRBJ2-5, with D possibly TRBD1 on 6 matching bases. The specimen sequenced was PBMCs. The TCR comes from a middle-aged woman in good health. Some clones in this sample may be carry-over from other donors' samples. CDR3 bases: TGTGCCAGCTCACTCAACCTGGACAGCCCGGAGACCCAGTACTTC. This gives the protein CASSLNLDSPETQYF.